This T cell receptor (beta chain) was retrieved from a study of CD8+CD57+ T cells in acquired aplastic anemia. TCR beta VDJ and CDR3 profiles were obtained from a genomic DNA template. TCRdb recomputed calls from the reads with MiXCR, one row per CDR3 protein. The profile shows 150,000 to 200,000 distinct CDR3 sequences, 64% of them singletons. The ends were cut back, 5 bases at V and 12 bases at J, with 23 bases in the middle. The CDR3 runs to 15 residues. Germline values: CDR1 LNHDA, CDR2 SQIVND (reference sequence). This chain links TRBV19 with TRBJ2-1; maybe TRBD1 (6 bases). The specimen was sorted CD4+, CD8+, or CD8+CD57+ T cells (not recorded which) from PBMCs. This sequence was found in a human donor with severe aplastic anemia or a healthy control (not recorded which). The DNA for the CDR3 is TGTGCCAGTAGTCTCCGGACAGCTAGCACAGATACGCAGTTCTTC. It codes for CASSLRTASTDTQFF.